In this sample, the clone carrying this TCR beta chain turned up once. The antigen is undetermined. These data are taken from a study of T-cell reconstitution after alpha-beta-depleted transplantation in children. Study conclusions and caveats: Reportedly, alpha-beta T cells present about two months post-transplant originated from several hundred expanded clones of graft origin. T-cell numbers and diversity, one year after transplant, stemmed largely from T cells that were newly produced.

Trimming took off 5 bases at V and 5 bases at J, with 17 bases between the two ends. In germline, CDR1 is DFQATT, CDR2 SNEGSKA (reference sequence). The CDR3 covers 14 residues. A TCRbeta library incorporating unique molecular identifiers was prepared. In TCRdb, the PCR reads were re-called with MiXCR into one record per CDR3 protein. The sample gives more than 500,000 distinct CDR3 sequences, around 10% of which show up once; 12% to 15% is in the top ten. The clonotype was recovered from a female patient aged 2-10 years who had a stem cell transplant for aplastic anemia, so the T cells may come from the graft donor. Here the sequenced sample was PBMCs, mostly from graft donor cells, taken 180 days after TCRalphabeta/CD19-depleted stem cell transplant. The chain combines TRBV20-1 with TRBJ2-3; D ambiguous. The CDR3 DNA follows: TGCAGTGCTTCGTCCCCACCCACACGAGATACGCAGTATTTT. Translated, it gives CSASSPPTRDTQYF.